This T cell receptor beta chain stems from a study of CD8+ T cells in alopecia areata. Note on this clone: Its antigen remains unknown.

Both peripheral blood and punch biopsies of lesional scalp skin were obtained from patients who had alopecia areata. The authors extracted RNA and reverse transcribed it into cDNA as the sequencing template. Only in-frame clones appear in the TCRdb table, and some are missing; sequencing was by immunoSEQ multiplex PCR. The sample has over 6,000 clones; 55% to 70% are singletons. Findings and caveats of the study: Lesional scalp, notably in alopecia totalis/universalis, had clonality above that of normal scalp. Normal-skin resident alphabeta T cells also appear among scalp sample sequences.

V lost 6 bases, J lost 0 bases, and 12 bases lay in between. Germline V gene sequence: CDR1 SQVTM, CDR2 ANQGSEA. The CDR3 length is 13 residues. This chain joins TRBV29-1 and TRBJ2-7; a weak D match, TRBD2 (5 bases). The clonotype originates from a human donor with alopecia areata. The sample was skin, taken at week 0. The CDR3 DNA sequence: TGCAGCGTGGCTGTAGGGAGCTCCTACGAGCAGTACTTC. It codes for CSVAVGSSYEQYF.